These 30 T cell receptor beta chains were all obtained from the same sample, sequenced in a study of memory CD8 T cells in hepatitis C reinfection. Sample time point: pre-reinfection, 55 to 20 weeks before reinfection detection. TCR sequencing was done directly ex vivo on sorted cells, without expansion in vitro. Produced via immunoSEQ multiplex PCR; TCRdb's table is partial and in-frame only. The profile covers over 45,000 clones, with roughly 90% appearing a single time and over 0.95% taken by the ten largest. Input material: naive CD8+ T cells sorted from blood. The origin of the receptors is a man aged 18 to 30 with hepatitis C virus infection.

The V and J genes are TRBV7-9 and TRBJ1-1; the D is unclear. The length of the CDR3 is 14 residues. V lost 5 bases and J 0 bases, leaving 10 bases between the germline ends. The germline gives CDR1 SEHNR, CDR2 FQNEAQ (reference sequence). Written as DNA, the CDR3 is TGTGCCAGCAGCCCCTTGGCAGTGAACACTGAAGCTTTCTTT. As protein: CASSPLAVNTEAFF.

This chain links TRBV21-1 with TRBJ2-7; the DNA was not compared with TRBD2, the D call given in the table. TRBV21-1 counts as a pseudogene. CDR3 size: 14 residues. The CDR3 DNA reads TGTGCCAGCAGCAACGTCCTAGCAGTCCACGAGCAGTACGTC. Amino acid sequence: CASSNVLAVHEQYV.

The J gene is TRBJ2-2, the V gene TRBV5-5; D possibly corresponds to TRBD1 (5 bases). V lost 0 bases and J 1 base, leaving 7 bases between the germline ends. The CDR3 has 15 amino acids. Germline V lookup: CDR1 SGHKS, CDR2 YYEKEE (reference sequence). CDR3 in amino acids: CASSLGGWNTGELFF. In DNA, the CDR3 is TGTGCCAGCAGCTTGGGGGGCTGGAACACCGGGGAGCTGTTTTTT.

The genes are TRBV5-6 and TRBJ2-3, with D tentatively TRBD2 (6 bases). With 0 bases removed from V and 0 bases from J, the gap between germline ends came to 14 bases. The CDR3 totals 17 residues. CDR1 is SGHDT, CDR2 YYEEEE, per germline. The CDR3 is CASSLDRSGSSTDTQYF. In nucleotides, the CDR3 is TGTGCCAGCAGCTTGGATAGGAGCGGGTCTAGCACAGATACGCAGTATTTT.

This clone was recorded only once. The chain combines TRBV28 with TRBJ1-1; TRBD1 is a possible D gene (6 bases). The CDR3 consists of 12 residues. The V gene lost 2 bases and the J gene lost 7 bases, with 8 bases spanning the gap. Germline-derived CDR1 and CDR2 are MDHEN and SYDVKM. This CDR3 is CASSLTGIEAFF. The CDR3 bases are TGTGCCAGCAGTTTAACAGGGATTGAAGCTTTCTTT.

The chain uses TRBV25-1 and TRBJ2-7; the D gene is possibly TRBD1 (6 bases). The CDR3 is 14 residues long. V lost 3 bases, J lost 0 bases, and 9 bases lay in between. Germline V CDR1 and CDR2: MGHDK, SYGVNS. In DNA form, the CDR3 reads TGTGCCAGCAGTGAGGGCAGGGGCTCCTACGAGCAGTACGTC. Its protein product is CASSEGRGSYEQYV.

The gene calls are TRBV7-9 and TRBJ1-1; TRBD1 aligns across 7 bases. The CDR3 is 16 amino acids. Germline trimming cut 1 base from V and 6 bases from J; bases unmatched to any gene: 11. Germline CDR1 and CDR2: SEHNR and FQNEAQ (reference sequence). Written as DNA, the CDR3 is TGTGCCAGCAGCTTAGTACCGGGACAGTGGGGTCCTGAAGCTTTCTTT. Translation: CASSLVPGQWGPEAFF.

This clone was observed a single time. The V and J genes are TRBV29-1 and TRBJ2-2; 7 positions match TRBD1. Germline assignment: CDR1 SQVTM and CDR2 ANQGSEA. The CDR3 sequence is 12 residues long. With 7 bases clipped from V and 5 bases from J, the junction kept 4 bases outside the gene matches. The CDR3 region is CSASGQTGELFF. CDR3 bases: TGCAGCGCGTCGGGACAGACCGGGGAGCTGTTTTTT.

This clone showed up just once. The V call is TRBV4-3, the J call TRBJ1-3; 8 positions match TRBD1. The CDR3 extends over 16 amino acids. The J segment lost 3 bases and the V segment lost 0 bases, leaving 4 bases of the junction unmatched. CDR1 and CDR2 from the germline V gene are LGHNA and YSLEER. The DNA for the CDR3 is TGCGCCAGCAGCCAAGATAGGACAGGGAGTGGAAACACCATATATTTT. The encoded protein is CASSQDRTGSGNTIYF.

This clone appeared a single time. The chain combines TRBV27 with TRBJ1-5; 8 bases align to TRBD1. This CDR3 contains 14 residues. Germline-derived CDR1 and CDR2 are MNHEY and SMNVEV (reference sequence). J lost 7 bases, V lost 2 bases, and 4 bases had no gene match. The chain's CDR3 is CASSLGQGGQPQHF. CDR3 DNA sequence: TGTGCCAGCAGTTTAGGACAGGGAGGACAGCCCCAGCATTTT.

CDR3 nucleotides: TGTGCCAGCAGCTTTCTAGCGGGTAGCTCCTACAATGAGCAGTTCTTC. Amino acids: CASSFLAGSSYNEQFF. The genes are TRBV7-3 and TRBJ2-1, with TRBD2 identical over 8 bases. This CDR3 spans 16 amino acids. Germline V gene lookup returns CDR1 SGHTA and CDR2 FQGTGA. J was trimmed by 0 bases and V by 3 bases; bases with no gene match: 4.

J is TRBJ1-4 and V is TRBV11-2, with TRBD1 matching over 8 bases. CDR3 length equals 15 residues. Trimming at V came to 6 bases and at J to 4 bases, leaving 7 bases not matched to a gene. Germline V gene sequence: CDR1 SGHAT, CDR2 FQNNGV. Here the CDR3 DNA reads TGTGCCAGCAGGTCCCCGGACAGGGATAATGAAAAACTGTTTTTT. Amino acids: CASRSPDRDNEKLFF.

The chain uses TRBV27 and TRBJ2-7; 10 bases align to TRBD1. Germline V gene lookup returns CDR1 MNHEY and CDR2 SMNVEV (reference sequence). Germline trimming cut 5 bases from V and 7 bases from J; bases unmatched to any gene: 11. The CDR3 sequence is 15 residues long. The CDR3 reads CASSTIGTGEREQYF. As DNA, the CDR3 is TGTGCCAGCAGTACGATAGGGACAGGGGAGAGGGAGCAGTACTTC.

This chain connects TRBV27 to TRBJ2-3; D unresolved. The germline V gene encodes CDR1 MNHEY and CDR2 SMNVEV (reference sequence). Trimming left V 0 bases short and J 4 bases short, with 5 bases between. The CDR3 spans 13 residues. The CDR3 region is CASSLSIPDTQYF. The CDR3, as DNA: TGTGCCAGCAGTTTATCTATCCCAGATACGCAGTATTTT.

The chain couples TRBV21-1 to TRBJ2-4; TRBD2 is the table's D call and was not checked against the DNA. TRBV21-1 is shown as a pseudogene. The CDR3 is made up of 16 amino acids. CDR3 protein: CASSKAPRLAKNIQYF. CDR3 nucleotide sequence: TGTGCCAGCAGCAAAGCGCCCAGACTAGCCAAAAACATTCAGTACTTC.

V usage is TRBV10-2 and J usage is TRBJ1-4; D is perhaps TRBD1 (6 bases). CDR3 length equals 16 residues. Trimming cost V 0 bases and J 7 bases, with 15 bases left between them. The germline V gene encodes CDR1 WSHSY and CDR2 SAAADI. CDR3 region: CASSESYRAVGEKLFF. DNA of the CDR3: TGCGCCAGCAGTGAGTCCTACAGGGCGGTGGGTGAAAAACTGTTTTTT.

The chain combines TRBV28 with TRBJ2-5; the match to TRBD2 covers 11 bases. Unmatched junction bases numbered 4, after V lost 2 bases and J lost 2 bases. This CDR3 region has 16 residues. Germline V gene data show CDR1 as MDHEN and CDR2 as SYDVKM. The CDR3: CASSLTSGSSQETQYF. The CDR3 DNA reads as TGTGCCAGCAGTTTAACTAGCGGGAGCTCTCAAGAGACCCAGTACTTC.

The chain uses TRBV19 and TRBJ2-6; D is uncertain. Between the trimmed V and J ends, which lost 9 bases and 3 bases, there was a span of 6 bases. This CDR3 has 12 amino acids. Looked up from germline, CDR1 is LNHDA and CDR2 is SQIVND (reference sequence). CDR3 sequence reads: CASVSGANVLTF. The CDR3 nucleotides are TGTGCCAGCGTCAGTGGGGCCAACGTCCTGACTTTC.

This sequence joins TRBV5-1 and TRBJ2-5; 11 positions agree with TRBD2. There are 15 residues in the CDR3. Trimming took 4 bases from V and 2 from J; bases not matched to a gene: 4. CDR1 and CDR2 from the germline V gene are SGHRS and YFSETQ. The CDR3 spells CASSLTSGEQETQYF. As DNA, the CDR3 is TGCGCCAGCAGCCTGACTAGCGGGGAGCAAGAGACCCAGTACTTC.

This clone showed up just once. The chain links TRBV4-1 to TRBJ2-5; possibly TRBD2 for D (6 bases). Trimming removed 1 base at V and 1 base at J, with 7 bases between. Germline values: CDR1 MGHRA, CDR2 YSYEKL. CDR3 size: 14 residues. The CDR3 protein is CASSQVGLQETQYF. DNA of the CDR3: TGCGCCAGCAGCCAAGTGGGACTCCAAGAGACCCAGTACTTC.

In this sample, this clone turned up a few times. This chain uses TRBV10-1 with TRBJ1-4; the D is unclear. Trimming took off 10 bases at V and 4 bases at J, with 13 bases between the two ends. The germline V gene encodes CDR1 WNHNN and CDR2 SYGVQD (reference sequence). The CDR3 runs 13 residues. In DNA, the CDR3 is TGCGCCACCATGGAGGCGTATAATGAAAAACTGTTTTTT. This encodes CATMEAYNEKLFF.

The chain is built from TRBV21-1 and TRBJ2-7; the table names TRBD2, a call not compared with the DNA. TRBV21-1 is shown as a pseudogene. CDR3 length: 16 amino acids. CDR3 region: CASSKEVVAGAREQYV. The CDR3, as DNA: TGTGCCAGCAGCAAAGAGGTAGTAGCGGGGGCGAGGGAGCAGTACGTC.

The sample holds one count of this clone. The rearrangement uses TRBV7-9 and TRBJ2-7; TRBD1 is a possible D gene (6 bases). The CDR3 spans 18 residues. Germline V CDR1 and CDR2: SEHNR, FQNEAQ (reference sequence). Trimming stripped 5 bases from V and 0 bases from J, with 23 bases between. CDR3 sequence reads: CASSPSPSSGALSYEQYV. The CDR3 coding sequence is TGTGCCAGCAGCCCCTCCCCAAGCTCAGGGGCCCTCTCCTACGAGCAGTACGTC.

This CDR3 is CARSLVLQGARRTNEKLFF. In DNA, the CDR3 is TGTGCCAGAAGCTTAGTCCTACAGGGGGCCAGGCGAACTAATGAAAAACTGTTTTTT. The rearrangement joins TRBV7-5 to TRBJ1-4; the table gives TRBD1 as D, unverified against the DNA. TRBV7-5 is noted as a pseudogene. The CDR3 extends over 19 amino acids.

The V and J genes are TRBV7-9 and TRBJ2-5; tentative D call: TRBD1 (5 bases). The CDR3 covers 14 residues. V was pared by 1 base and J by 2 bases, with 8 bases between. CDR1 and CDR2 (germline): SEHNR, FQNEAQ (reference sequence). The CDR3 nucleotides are TGTGCCAGCAGCTTAGGGGGCTGGCAAGAGACCCAGTACTTC. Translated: CASSLGGWQETQYF.

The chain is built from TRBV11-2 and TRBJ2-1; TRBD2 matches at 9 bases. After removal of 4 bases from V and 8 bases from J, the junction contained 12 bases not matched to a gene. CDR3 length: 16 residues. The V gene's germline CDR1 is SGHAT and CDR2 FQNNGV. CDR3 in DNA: TGTGCCAGCAGCTATCGCCCCAGCGGGAGGAGCCATGAGCAGTTCTTC. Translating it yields CASSYRPSGRSHEQFF.

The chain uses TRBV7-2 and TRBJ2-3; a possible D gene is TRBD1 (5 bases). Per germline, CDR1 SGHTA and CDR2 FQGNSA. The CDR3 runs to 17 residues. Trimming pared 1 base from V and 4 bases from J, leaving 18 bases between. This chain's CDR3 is CASSLVSGPLPPDTQYF. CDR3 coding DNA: TGTGCCAGCAGCTTAGTGTCAGGGCCCCTCCCCCCAGATACGCAGTATTTT.

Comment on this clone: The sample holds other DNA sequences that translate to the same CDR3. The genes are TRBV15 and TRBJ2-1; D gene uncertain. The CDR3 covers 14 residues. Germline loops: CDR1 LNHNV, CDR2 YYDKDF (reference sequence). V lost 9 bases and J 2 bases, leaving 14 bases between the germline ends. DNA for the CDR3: TGTGCCACTAGCCATACGGGTACCTACAATGAGCAGTTCTTC. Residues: CATSHTGTYNEQFF.

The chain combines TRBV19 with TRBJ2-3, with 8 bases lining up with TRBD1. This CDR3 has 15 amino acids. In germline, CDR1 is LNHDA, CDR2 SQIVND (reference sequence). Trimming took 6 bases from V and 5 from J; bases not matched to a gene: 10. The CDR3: CASSLPPDREDTQYF. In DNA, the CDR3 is TGTGCCAGTAGCCTTCCCCCGGACAGGGAAGATACGCAGTATTTT.

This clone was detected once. Written as DNA, the CDR3 is TGTGCCAGCAGCTTAGCGAGTGACCGGGACATAAGCGAGCAGTACTTC. Protein product: CASSLASDRDISEQYF. The V and J genes are TRBV13 and TRBJ2-7; the D gene is possibly TRBD1 (6 bases). The V gene lost 1 base and the J gene lost 6 bases, with 19 bases spanning the gap. The CDR3 loop spans 16 amino acids. Germline V CDR1 and CDR2: PRHDT, FYEKMQ (reference sequence).